These 4 T cell receptor beta chains were sequenced from one sample in a study of blood T cell repertoires in COVID-19. TCRdb's copy holds only in-frame clones and misses some; the assay was immunoSEQ multiplex PCR. The sample gives about 270,000 clones, around 83% of which show up once; approximately 5.4% is in the top ten. The sample consisted of peripheral blood. The source of these receptors is a man aged 80 or over with acute or convalescent COVID-19.

The CDR3 spells CASSMQGNTEAFF. CDR3 nucleotide sequence: TGTGCCAGCAGTATGCAGGGAAACACTGAAGCTTTCTTT. The V gene is TRBV12-3 or TRBV12-4, the J gene TRBJ1-1, with a weak D call TRBD1 (5 bases). V shed 5 bases and J shed 2 bases, with 9 bases lying between them. CDR3 length equals 13 residues.

The chain employs TRBV25-1 and TRBJ2-1; D perhaps matches TRBD2 (6 bases). This CDR3 spans 15 amino acids. Between the trimmed V and J ends, which lost 5 bases and 10 bases, there was a span of 21 bases. Germline V gene sequence: CDR1 MGHDK, CDR2 SYGVNS. The DNA for the CDR3 is TGTGCCAGCAGTAACAGACTAGGGCCTAGCCAGGAGCAGTTCTTC. Amino acid sequence: CASSNRLGPSQEQFF.

The rearrangement links TRBV5-1 to TRBJ2-1; 8 bases are shared with TRBD2. The CDR3 totals 15 residues. The ends lost 4 bases at V and 2 bases at J; junction bases unmatched: 5. The germline V gene encodes CDR1 SGHRS and CDR2 YFSETQ. The CDR3 sequence is CASSNSGTTYNEQFF. CDR3 coding DNA: TGCGCCAGCAGCAATAGCGGGACTACCTACAATGAGCAGTTCTTC.

This chain joins TRBV3-1 (or the pseudogene TRBV3-2) and TRBJ1-2, with D unresolved. The germline gives CDR1 LGHDT, CDR2 YNNKEL (reference sequence). This CDR3 is built from 14 residues. The V end lost 4 bases, the J end lost 1 base, and 10 bases lay between the germline ends. CDR3 residues: CASSPSGFNYGYTF. The DNA for the CDR3 is TGTGCCAGCAGCCCGAGCGGATTTAACTATGGCTACACCTTC.